This T cell receptor beta chain derives from a study of T cells expressing NK-cell markers. Libraries used 5'RACE template switching adding universal primer site and UMIs. From its re-call of the 5' RACE reads, TCRdb lists each CDR3 protein once, without DNA. The repertoire table contains about 150,000 distinct CDR3 sequences. The origin of this receptor is a woman in her fifties or sixties in good health. Sequencing was performed on blood T cells: a sorted CD56 or NKG2C T cell subset, CD4+ or CD8+ T cells, or bulk PBMC T cells (not recorded which).

The CDR3 reads CASSVILGGTYSNQPQHF. This chain uses TRBV4-1 with TRBJ1-5; TCRdb proposes TRBD1, but this gene call is untestable without DNA. This CDR3 has 18 amino acids. Per germline, CDR1 MGHRA and CDR2 YSYEKL.